The T cell receptor beta chain under discussion was sequenced for a study of T cells in Graves' hyperthyroidism and ophthalmopathy. Study conclusions and caveats: Blood shared most expanded thyroid clonotypes above 0.001.

TCR beta CDR3 regions were amplified from RNA transcripts. HTBI primers drove first-round RT-PCR of the TCR CDR3. TCRdb reprocessed the multiplex PCR reads via MiXCR and lists one record per CDR3 protein. The sample yields around 620,000 distinct CDR3 sequences, approximately 15% seen once. The authors took PBMCs from 7.5 to 10 ml fresh peripheral blood. Notes on this clonotype: Its antigen is still unknown. The germline gene is not matched at one end of the junction; a read error may be the cause.

Sequenced: blood. This receptor was identified in a woman aged 18-30 years with Graves' ophthalmopathy.

CDR3 amino acids: CASSQGGGGANYGCTF. CDR3 nucleotides: TGTGCCAGCAGCCAAGGAGGAGGGGGCGCAAACTATGGCTGCACCTTC. The chain links TRBV3-1 to TRBJ1-2; 7 bases fit TRBD1. Germline V gene lookup returns CDR1 LGHDT and CDR2 YNNKEL (reference sequence). CDR3 length: 16 residues.